This T cell receptor beta chain was captured by sequencing in a study of cytomegalovirus exposure and HLA in healthy donors. Deletions cut 0 bases from V and 7 bases from J, with 15 bases between. There are 14 residues in the CDR3. Germline CDR1 reads GTSNPN; CDR2 reads SVGIG (reference sequence). PCR involved 60 Vbeta and 13 Jbeta primers. The assay was immunoSEQ multiplex PCR, and TCRdb's table has in-frame clones only and misses some. The sample records approximately 150,000 clones, approximately 80% being singletons. This receptor was taken from a woman under 30 in good health and CMV-seropositive. The sample was PBMCs. The chain has TRBV30 and TRBJ1-1; D gene uncertain. The CDR3 nucleotides are TGTGCCTGGAGTGTATGCCCCCAAAATAGTGAAGCTTTCTTT. Translating gives CAWSVCPQNSEAFF.